The entry below gives a single T cell receptor beta chain sequence along with its context. Its antigen is unidentified. CDR1 and CDR2 (germline): MNHEY, SMNVEV (reference sequence). Deletions cut 5 bases from V and 1 base from J, with 9 bases between. The CDR3 sequence is 14 residues long. This sample was taken from a study of cytomegalovirus exposure and HLA in healthy donors. The wider study: A prior analysis found roughly 100 million unique TCR beta sequences from 170 million or so T cells. Regarding the study as a whole: Most CMV-associated TCR beta chains were later found to appear HLA-restricted.

Researchers ran the PCR with 60 Vbeta and 13 Jbeta primers. As processed by the authors: About 11 million shared chains were among the approximately 80 million unique TCR beta chains that a later analysis counted. Libraries were prepared by immunoSEQ multiplex PCR; TCRdb keeps only in-frame clonotypes and omits some of them. V and J calls and clone size are as listed in that table; D and trimming were resolved from the DNA. Among fewer than 200,000 clones listed, approximately 82% were seen once. The J gene is TRBJ2-4, the V gene TRBV27; D call uncertain. The sequenced material came from PBMCs. This TCR came from a male donor in good health and CMV-seronegative. DNA for the CDR3: TGTGCCAGCAGTCCTATCGGGGCCAAAAACATTCAGTACTTC. It specifies CASSPIGAKNIQYF.